These 5 T cell receptor beta chains originate from one sample sequenced in a study of graft-versus-host responses after intestinal transplantation. Processing released intraepithelial and lamina propria lymphocytes from the graft tissue. Clones were read by immunoSEQ multiplex PCR, and TCRdb kept only the in-frame ones, dropping some. The sample includes over 7,500 clones, roughly 79% of them seen just once. Sequenced here: ileum tissue, sampled 450 to 480 days after intestinal transplantation. The receptors stem from a human patient who received an intestinal transplant, so some T cells may come from the graft donor.

V usage is TRBV13 and J usage is TRBJ2-7; D unresolved. CDR1 PRHDT and CDR2 FYEKMQ come from the germline V gene (reference sequence). V lost 4 bases to trimming and J lost 3 bases, with 4 bases between them. This CDR3 region has 11 residues. CDR3 bases: TGTGCCAGCAGCTCGTTCTACGAGCAGTACTTC. Translated: CASSSFYEQYF.

The rearrangement links TRBV27 to TRBJ2-7, with D perhaps matching TRBD1 (5 bases). The CDR3 is made up of 15 amino acids. Germline assignment: CDR1 MNHEY and CDR2 SMNVEV (reference sequence). With 6 bases removed from V and 5 bases from J, the gap between germline ends came to 20 bases. CDR3 loop: CASRRSGILDNEQYF. The CDR3 nucleotides read TGTGCCAGCAGGCGCTCAGGGATACTTGATAACGAGCAGTACTTC.

This clone appeared a few times. V and J are TRBV20-1 and TRBJ1-5, with D hard to call. V lost 1 base, J lost 13 bases, and 11 bases lay in between. The CDR3 extends over 11 amino acids. CDR1 and CDR2 from the germline V gene are DFQATT and SNEGSKA (reference sequence). As DNA, the CDR3 is TGCAGTGCTAGAGGCAATACGGGGCAGCATTTT. Translation gives CSARGNTGQHF.

This rearrangement joins TRBV7-3 to TRBJ2-3; the D call may be TRBD1 or TRBD2 (5 bases each). Germline V gives CDR1 SGHTA, CDR2 FQGTGA. The CDR3 runs to 16 residues. V was cut by 3 bases and J by 5 bases, with 18 bases left in between. The CDR3 DNA is TGTGCCAGCAGCTTCAGCCCTAGCAGAGGGGAAGATACGCAGTATTTT. Translated, it gives CASSFSPSRGEDTQYF.

This clone was counted a single time. V gene TRBV5-1 combines with J gene TRBJ2-3; D unresolved. The V and J ends lost 4 bases and 2 bases respectively, with 14 bases between them. Germline loops: CDR1 SGHRS, CDR2 YFSETQ. This CDR3 is built from 15 residues. The CDR3 here is CASSPGSRNTDTQYF. The DNA for the CDR3 is TGCGCCAGCAGCCCCGGAAGCAGGAACACAGATACGCAGTATTTT.